One TCR beta chain is described in this entry. Antigen specificity is unknown. Germline V gene lookup returns CDR1 SGHAT and CDR2 FQNNGV. The germline V and J ends were trimmed by 4 bases and 0 bases, with 16 bases remaining between them. This CDR3 contains 17 residues. The data stem from a study of graft-versus-host responses after intestinal transplantation. Study conclusions and caveats: Present in recipient marrow, GvH clones included some that appeared first in ileum or blood.

Here immunoSEQ multiplex PCR was the method, and the copy in TCRdb shows in-frame clones only, minus some. The table lists thousands of clones, 92% of them singletons, with 1.5% in the top ten. This TCR came from a human patient who received an intestinal transplant, so some T cells may come from the graft donor. The sequences come from PBMCs, collected about 30 days after intestinal transplant. This rearrangement joins TRBV11-2 to TRBJ1-5; D might be TRBD1 (6 bases). CDR3 protein: CASSSSPGTYSNQPQHF. For the CDR3, the DNA is TGTGCCAGCAGCTCGTCTCCAGGGACATATAGCAATCAGCCCCAGCATTTT.